In its sample, the clone carrying this TCR beta chain was seen once. The age range of participants was 18 to 89 years, with residence in about two dozen US areas. Each recovered donor of Cohort 3 presented with two negative PCRs, clearance, or symptom resolution. The sample originates from a study of blood T cell repertoires in COVID-19. Study-wide context: Sample material is recorded as cDNA or gDNA derived from T cells, B-cell-depleted T cells, or PBMCs.

Authors' analysis steps: Amplified reference gene primers provided the basis for estimating nucleated cell counts. Repertoires were generated with immunoSEQ multiplex PCR, while TCRdb's copy carries only in-frame clones and drops some. From that table come the V and J calls and clone size; the DNA was used to work out D and trimming. The table lists about 250,000 clones, about four fifths of them singletons, with 3.4% in the top ten. This CDR3 region has 16 residues. The germline V gene has CDR1 SGHTA and CDR2 FQGNSA. The J segment lost 6 bases and the V segment lost 5 bases, leaving 10 bases of the junction unmatched.

V gene TRBV7-2 combines with J gene TRBJ1-5; 10 bases are a match to TRBD1. Sequenced input: PBMCs or T cells enriched from blood (not recorded which). The origin of this receptor is a man aged 50-60 years who had recovered from COVID-19. This CDR3 reads CASSPWGQGMGQPQHF. The CDR3 nucleotides read TGTGCCAGCAGCCCCTGGGGACAGGGGATGGGTCAGCCCCAGCATTTT.